Below, one T cell receptor beta chain is given with its context. What it binds is not known. This sample stems from a study of cytomegalovirus exposure and HLA in healthy donors. For the study at large: Early released data comprised about 84 million unique TCRs from HLA-typed donors.

With 60 Vbeta and 13 Jbeta primers, the PCR was carried out. Repertoires were generated with immunoSEQ multiplex PCR, while TCRdb's copy carries only in-frame clones and drops some. The sample has nearly 200,000 clones, more than 75% seen once. Study results and caveats: Reports described diagnosis of cytomegalovirus status by the classifier as highly specific and sensitive.

V gave up 6 bases and J gave up 2 bases; unmatched junction bases: 11. Germline V gives CDR1 MDHEN, CDR2 SYDVKM. CDR3 size: 16 residues. The sequenced sample consisted of PBMCs. This chain joins TRBV28 and TRBJ2-3; 7 bases line up with TRBD2. The clonotype originates from a man aged 25-40 years in good health and CMV-seronegative. CDR3 region: CASRAGGGTYTDTQYF. The DNA for the CDR3 is TGTGCCAGCAGAGCGGGCGGGGGAACATACACAGATACGCAGTATTTT.